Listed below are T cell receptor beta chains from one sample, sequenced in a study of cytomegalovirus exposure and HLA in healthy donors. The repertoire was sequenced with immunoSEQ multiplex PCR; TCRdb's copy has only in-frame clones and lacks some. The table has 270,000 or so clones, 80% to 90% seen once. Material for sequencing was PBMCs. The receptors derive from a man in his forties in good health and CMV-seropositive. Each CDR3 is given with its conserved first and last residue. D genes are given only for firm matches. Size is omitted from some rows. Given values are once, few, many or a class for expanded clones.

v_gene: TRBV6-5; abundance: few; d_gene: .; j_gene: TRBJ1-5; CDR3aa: CASSYAGIFGPQHF; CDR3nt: TGTGCCAGCAGTTACGCAGGGATATTTGGGCCCCAGCATTTT
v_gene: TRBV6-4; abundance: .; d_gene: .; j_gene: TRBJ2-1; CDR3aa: CASSGDRLGLGNEQFF; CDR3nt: TGTGCCAGCAGTGGAGACAGGCTTGGCCTGGGGAATGAGCAGTTCTTC
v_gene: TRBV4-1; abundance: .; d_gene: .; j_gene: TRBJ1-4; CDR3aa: CASSQDPMRLSTATNEKLFF; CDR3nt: TGCGCCAGCAGCCAAGATCCCATGAGGCTCTCAACTGCAACTAATGAAAAACTGTTTTTT
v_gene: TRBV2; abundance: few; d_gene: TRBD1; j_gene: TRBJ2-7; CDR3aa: CASSPLGDRPSYEQYF; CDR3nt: TGTGCCAGCAGTCCTCTGGGGGACAGACCCTCCTACGAGCAGTACTTC
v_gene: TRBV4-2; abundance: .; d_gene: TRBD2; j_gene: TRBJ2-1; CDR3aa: CASSATSGRRNEQFF; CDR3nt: TGTGCCAGCAGCGCAACTAGCGGGAGGAGGAATGAGCAGTTCTTC
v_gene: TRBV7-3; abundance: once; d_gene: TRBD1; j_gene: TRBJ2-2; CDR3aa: CASSFEGQGTAGELFF; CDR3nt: TGTGCCAGCAGCTTTGAGGGACAGGGGACCGCCGGGGAGCTGTTTTTT
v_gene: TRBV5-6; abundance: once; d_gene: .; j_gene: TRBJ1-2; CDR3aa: CASSLFGAHYGYTF; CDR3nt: TGTGCCAGCAGCTTGTTTGGGGCTCACTATGGCTACACCTTC
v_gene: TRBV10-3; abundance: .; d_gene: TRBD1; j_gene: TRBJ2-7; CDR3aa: CAISERTGISYEQYF; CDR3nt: TGTGCCATCAGTGAGAGGACAGGAATCTCCTACGAGCAGTACTTC
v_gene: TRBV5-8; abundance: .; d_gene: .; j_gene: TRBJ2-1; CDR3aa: CASSLGWGAGVF; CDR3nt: TGTGCCAGCAGCCTGGGGTGGGGCGCTGGGGTCTTC
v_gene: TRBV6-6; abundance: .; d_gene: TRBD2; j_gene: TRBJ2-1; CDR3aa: CASSTRLAGGYNEQFF; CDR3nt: TGTGCCAGCAGCACTAGACTAGCGGGAGGGTACAATGAGCAGTTCTTC
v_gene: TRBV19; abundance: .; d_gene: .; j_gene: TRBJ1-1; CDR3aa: CASSPRWGQNTEAFF; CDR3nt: TGTGCCAGTAGTCCCCGATGGGGGCAGAACACTGAAGCTTTCTTT
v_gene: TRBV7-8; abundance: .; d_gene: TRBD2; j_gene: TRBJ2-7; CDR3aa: CASSAGGRTTFTSGSSYEQYF; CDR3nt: TGTGCCAGCAGCGCGGGGGGACGGACTACTTTCACTAGCGGGAGCTCCTACGAGCAGTACTTC
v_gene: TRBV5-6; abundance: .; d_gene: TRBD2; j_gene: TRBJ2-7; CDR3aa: CASSSRPSGNKLYEQYF; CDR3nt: TGTGCCAGCAGCTCTCGTCCTAGCGGGAACAAGCTCTACGAGCAGTACTTC
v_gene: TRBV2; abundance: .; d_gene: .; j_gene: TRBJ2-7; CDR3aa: CASRERAGSYEQYF; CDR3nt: TGTGCCAGCAGAGAGCGAGCGGGCTCCTACGAGCAGTACTTC
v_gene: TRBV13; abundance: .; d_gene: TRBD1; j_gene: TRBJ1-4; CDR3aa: CASSLGTGIEKLFF; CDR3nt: TGTGCCAGCAGCTTAGGGACAGGGATTGAAAAACTGTTTTTT
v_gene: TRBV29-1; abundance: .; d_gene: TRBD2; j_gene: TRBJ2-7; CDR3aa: CSVEWTSGDYEQYF; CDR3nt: TGCAGCGTTGAGTGGACTAGCGGGGACTACGAGCAGTACTTC
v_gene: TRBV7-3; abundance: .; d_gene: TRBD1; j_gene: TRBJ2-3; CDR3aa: CASSPGTGETDTQYF; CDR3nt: TGTGCCAGCAGCCCCGGGACAGGGGAAACAGATACGCAGTATTTT